Included here is one T cell receptor beta chain sequence, with context. Its matching antigen is unknown. This CDR3 contains 17 residues. Germline V gene lookup returns CDR1 MNHEY and CDR2 SMNVEV (reference sequence). V lost 5 bases, J lost 3 bases, and 20 bases lay in between. This sample stems from a study of cytotoxic CD8 clonotypes in ibrutinib-treated CLL. Turning to the study itself: Among patients, some 25 responded partially and 2 completely; approximately 14 then stayed remitted and some twelve progressed after median around 70 months.

The protocol was immunoSEQ multiplex PCR, while the TCRdb copy is restricted to in-frame clones and leaves out a portion. There are under 200,000 clones in the sample; roughly 80% occur only once, and about 5% lies in the top ten. Study-wide results and caveats: At the start, clonality exceeded age-matched healthy donors and followed circulating CD8+ T-cell counts. Sampling of sustained-remission and progressing patients occurred at differing times.

The input for sequencing was PBMCs, taken after 24 months of ibrutinib treatment. This clonotype was obtained from a human donor with chronic lymphocytic leukemia. The J gene is TRBJ1-5, the V gene TRBV27; the D gene is possibly TRBD1 (5 bases). CDR3 protein: CASSPLGGPAYNQPQHF. The DNA for the CDR3 is TGTGCCAGCAGTCCCTTGGGGGGACCCGCGTACAATCAGCCCCAGCATTTT.